What follows is one T cell receptor (beta chain) and its context. The antigen remains unidentified. When sampled, the donors appeared nominally healthy, though they likely had unrecorded immune exposures. The data stem from a study of cytomegalovirus exposure and HLA in healthy donors. Study in general: Unique TCRs numbering some 80 million, obtained from HLA-typed donors, made up an early data release.

General observations from the study: Rare sequences made up most TCRs, while some public TCRs were found in many donors. In presence/absence analyses, roughly uniform sequencing depth across donors was assumed.

PCR employed 60 Vbeta and 13 Jbeta primers. TCRdb's table, derived via immunoSEQ multiplex PCR, lists solely in-frame clones and lacks some. The sample records some 65,000 clones, roughly 73% being singletons. The sample comprised PBMCs. The sequence came from a woman aged 35 to 49 in good health and CMV-seropositive.

CDR3 residues: CAWKPSGGLNTEAFF. The CDR3 bases are TGTGCCTGGAAACCGTCTGGGGGCCTGAACACTGAAGCTTTCTTT. The chain is built from TRBV30 and TRBJ1-1, with a possible D match to TRBD1 (6 bases). The germline V gene has CDR1 GTSNPN and CDR2 SVGIG (reference sequence). V lost 4 bases and J 0 bases, leaving 15 bases between the germline ends. The CDR3 length is 15 residues.